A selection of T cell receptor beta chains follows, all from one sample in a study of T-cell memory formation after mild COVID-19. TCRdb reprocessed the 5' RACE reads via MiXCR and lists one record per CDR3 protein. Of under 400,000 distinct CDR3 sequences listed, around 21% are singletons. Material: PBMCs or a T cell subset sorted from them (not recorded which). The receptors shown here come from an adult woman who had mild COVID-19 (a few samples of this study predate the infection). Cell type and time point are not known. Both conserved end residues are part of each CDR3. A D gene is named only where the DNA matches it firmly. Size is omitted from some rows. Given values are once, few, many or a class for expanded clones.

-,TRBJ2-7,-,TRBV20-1,CSARTRRSSYEQYF,TGCAGTGCAAGAACCAGACGGTCCTCCTACGAGCAGTACTTC
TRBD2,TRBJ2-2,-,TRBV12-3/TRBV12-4,CASSRLAGKNTGELFF,TGTGCCAGCAGTCGACTAGCGGGAAAAAACACCGGGGAGCTGTTTTTT
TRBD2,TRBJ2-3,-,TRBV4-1,CASSPSPLRVRGNTDTQYF,TGCGCCAGCAGCCCCTCCCCCCTCCGTGTGCGGGGGAACACAGATACGCAGTATTTT
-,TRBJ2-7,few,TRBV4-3,CASSQDRGGTTYSEQYF,TGCGCCAGCAGCCAAGATAGGGGGGGCACTACGTACTCGGAGCAGTACTTC
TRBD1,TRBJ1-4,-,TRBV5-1,CASSWDRLNEKLFF,TGCGCCAGCAGCTGGGACAGGCTTAATGAAAAACTGTTTTTT
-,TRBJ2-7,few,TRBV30,CAWSISYEQYF,TGTGCCTGGAGTATCTCCTACGAGCAGTACTTC
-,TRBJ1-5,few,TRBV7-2,CASSLISGDISNQPQHF,TGTGCCAGCAGCTTAATCTCAGGTGACATTAGCAATCAGCCCCAGCATTTT
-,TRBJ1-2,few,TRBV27,CASSLSAHYGYTF,TGTGCCAGCAGTTTATCGGCTCATTATGGCTACACCTTC
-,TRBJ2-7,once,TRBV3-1,CASSSFPGPRGSEQYF,TGTGCCAGCAGCTCCTTTCCGGGACCCCGGGGATCCGAGCAGTACTTC
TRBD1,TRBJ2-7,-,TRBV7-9,CASSPEGAEQYF,TGTGCCAGCAGCCCCGAGGGGGCCGAGCAGTACTTC
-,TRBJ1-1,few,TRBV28,CASIQQGRTEAFF,TGTGCCAGCATTCAGCAGGGGAGGACTGAAGCTTTCTTT
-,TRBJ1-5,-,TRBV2,CASSRGGRRVGPQHF,TGTGCCAGCAGCCGCGGAGGCAGGCGAGTTGGGCCCCAGCATTTT
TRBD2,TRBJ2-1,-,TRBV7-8,CASSYRGLAGHNEQFF,TGTGCCAGCAGCTACCGTGGACTAGCGGGACACAATGAGCAGTTCTTC
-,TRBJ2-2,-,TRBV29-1,CSDIKYTGELFF,TGCAGCGACATCAAGTACACCGGGGAGCTGTTTTTT
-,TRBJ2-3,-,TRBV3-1,CASSQGYTDTQYF,TGTGCCAGCAGCCAAGGGTACACAGATACGCAGTATTTT
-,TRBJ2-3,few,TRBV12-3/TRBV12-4,CASSLIYTDTQYF,TGTGCCAGCAGTTTGATATACACAGATACGCAGTATTTT
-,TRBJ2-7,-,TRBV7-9,CASSLRRATGSYSYEQYF,TGTGCCAGCAGCTTAAGGAGGGCAACAGGGAGTTACTCCTACGAGCAGTACTTC
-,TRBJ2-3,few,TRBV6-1,CASSPDPIGDTQYF,TGTGCCAGCAGTCCCGACCCTATAGGGGATACGCAGTATTTT
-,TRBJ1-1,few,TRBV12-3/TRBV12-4,CASSLAHQGRGTEAFF,TGTGCCAGCAGTTTAGCGCATCAGGGGCGAGGTACTGAAGCTTTCTTT
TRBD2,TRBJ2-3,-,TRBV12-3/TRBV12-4,CASSPSGKSTDTQYF,TGTGCCAGCAGTCCTAGCGGCAAAAGCACAGATACGCAGTATTTT
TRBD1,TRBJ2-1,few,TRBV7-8,CASSLKRGPSSYNEQFF,TGTGCCAGCAGCTTAAAAAGGGGGCCCAGCTCCTACAATGAGCAGTTCTTC
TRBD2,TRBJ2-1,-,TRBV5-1,CASTLGGDYNEQFF,TGCGCCAGCACCCTGGGGGGGGACTACAATGAGCAGTTCTTC
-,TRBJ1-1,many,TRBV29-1,CSVDRGGTEAFF,TGCAGCGTTGACAGGGGAGGGACTGAAGCTTTCTTT
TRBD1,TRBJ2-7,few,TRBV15,CATSRETGTGDEQYF,TGTGCCACCAGCAGAGAGACCGGGACAGGGGACGAGCAGTACTTC
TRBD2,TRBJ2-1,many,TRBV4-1,CASSRDGLADYNEQFF,TGCGCCAGCAGCAGAGATGGACTAGCGGACTACAATGAGCAGTTCTTC
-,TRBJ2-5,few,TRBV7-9,CASSLVGQQETQYF,TGTGCCAGCAGCTTAGTCGGCCAGCAAGAGACCCAGTACTTC
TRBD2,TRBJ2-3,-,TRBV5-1,CASSESGGAADTQYF,TGCGCCAGCAGCGAATCCGGGGGGGCCGCAGATACGCAGTATTTT
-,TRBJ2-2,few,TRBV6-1,CASSEEGGRTGELFF,TGTGCCAGCAGTGAAGAAGGAGGACGTACCGGGGAGCTGTTTTTT
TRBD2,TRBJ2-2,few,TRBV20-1,CSARRALAGSGDGELFF,TGCAGTGCTAGAAGAGCTCTAGCGGGGTCCGGGGACGGGGAGCTGTTTTTT
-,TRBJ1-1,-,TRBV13,CASTKTRVGKGDTEAFF,TGTGCCAGCACCAAGACTCGGGTAGGAAAGGGGGACACTGAAGCTTTCTTT
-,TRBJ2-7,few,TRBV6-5,CASTTTGIPYEQYF,TGTGCCAGCACTACCACAGGGATACCCTACGAGCAGTACTTC
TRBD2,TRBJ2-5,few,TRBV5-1,CASRAGGEQETQYF,TGCGCCAGCAGGGCGGGAGGGGAACAAGAGACCCAGTACTTC
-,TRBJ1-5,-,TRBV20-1,CSARMGAGRGNQPQHF,TGCAGTGCTAGGATGGGGGCAGGGAGGGGCAATCAGCCCCAGCATTTT
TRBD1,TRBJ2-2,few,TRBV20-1,CSASLTTGATGELFF,TGCAGTGCTAGTCTTACGACAGGGGCCACCGGGGAGCTGTTTTTT
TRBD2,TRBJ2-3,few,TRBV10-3,CAISEASGGTDTQYF,TGTGCCATCAGTGAAGCTAGCGGGGGAACAGATACGCAGTATTTT
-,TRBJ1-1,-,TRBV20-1,CSARVEGPWGTEAFF,TGCAGTGCTAGAGTAGAGGGACCCTGGGGCACTGAAGCTTTCTTT
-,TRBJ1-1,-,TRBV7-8,CASSLSFTGFAEAFF,TGTGCCAGCAGCTTAAGCTTCACAGGGTTTGCTGAAGCTTTCTTT
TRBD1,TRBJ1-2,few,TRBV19,CASAENTGAGYTF,TGTGCCAGTGCCGAGAACACAGGGGCCGGCTACACCTTC
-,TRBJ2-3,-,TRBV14,CASSQLDFTDTQYF,TGTGCCAGCAGCCAGCTGGACTTTACAGATACGCAGTATTTT
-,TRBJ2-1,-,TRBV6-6,CASSYSFLGGTYNEQFF,TGTGCCAGCAGTTACTCCTTTTTGGGGGGAACCTACAATGAGCAGTTCTTC
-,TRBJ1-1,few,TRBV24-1,CATSGMGRDEEAFF,TGTGCCACCAGTGGGATGGGAAGGGACGAAGAGGCTTTCTTT
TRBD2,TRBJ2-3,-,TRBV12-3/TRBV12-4,CASSGAGGITDTQYF,TGTGCCAGTTCCGGGGCGGGAGGTATCACAGATACGCAGTATTTT
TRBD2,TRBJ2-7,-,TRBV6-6,CASSSPRLAPVSYEQYF,TGTGCCAGCAGTTCCCCCCGACTAGCGCCCGTCTCCTACGAGCAGTACTTC
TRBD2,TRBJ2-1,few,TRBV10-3,CAISEKRGGLFEQFF,TGTGCCATCAGTGAGAAGCGGGGGGGCCTCTTTGAGCAGTTCTTC
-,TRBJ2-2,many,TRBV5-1,CASSLFPVDGTPANTGELFF,TGCGCCAGCAGCTTGTTTCCTGTAGACGGGACGCCCGCGAACACCGGGGAGCTGTTTTTT
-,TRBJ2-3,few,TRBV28,CASSSTSLKPYF,TGTGCCAGCAGCTCGACCTCGCTTAAACCGTATTTT
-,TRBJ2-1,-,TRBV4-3,CASSQVGGGTALNEQFF,TGCGCCAGCAGCCAAGTAGGGGGCGGGACAGCACTTAATGAGCAGTTCTTC
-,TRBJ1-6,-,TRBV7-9,CATLPSSYNSPLHF,TGTGCCACCTTGCCTAGCTCCTATAATTCACCCCTCCACTTT
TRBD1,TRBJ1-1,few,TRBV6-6,CASSLRGQLNTEAFF,TGTGCCAGCAGTCTCAGGGGGCAACTGAACACTGAAGCTTTCTTT
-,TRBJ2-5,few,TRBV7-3,CASSLREEIGQETQYF,TGTGCCAGCAGCTTAAGGGAGGAGATCGGACAAGAGACCCAGTACTTC
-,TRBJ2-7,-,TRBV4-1,CASSPIGTYEQYF,TGCGCCAGCAGCCCGATCGGAACCTACGAGCAGTACTTC